Below are 19 T cell receptor beta chains sequenced from a single sample in a study of shared clonotypes between healthy human individuals. Method: immunoSEQ multiplex PCR; TCRdb's copy keeps in-frame clones and lacks some. The sample has about 380,000 clones, roughly 96% seen once. Input material: memory CD8+ T cells sorted from blood. The subset here: CD45RO+ cells pooled with CCR7-negative TemRA cells. The receptors shown here come from a man aged 25-45 years in good health.

This clone appeared once. J is TRBJ2-2 and V is TRBV5-1; tentatively, D is TRBD1 (6 bases). V was clipped by 5 bases and J by 5 bases, with 7 bases between them. Germline V gene data show CDR1 as SGHRS and CDR2 as YFSETQ. The CDR3 is 12 amino acids. In DNA, the CDR3 is TGCGCCAGCAGTAGGGGGACCGGGGAGCTGTTTTTT. The encoded protein is CASSRGTGELFF.

In this sample, this clone turned up once. The V call is TRBV5-1, the J call TRBJ2-1; 7 nucleotides agree with TRBD1. V lost 2 bases to trimming and J lost 3 bases; unmatched junction nucleotides: 8. The CDR3 totals 16 residues. Germline V gene data show CDR1 as SGHRS and CDR2 as YFSETQ. The DNA of the CDR3 is TGCGCCAGCAGCTTACAGGGGATCGCAAACTACAATGAGCAGTTCTTC. Translating it yields CASSLQGIANYNEQFF. The full variable domain, completed using reference TRBV5-1 and TRBJ2-1, is KAGVTQTPRYLIKTRGQQVTLSCSPISGHRSVSWYQQTPGQGLQFLFEYFSETQRNKGNFPGRFSGRQFSNSRSEMNVSTLELGDSALYLCASSLQGIANYNEQFFGPGTRLTVL.

In this sample, this clone turned up once. The V and J genes are TRBV18 and TRBJ2-5; D is undetermined. V lost 3 bases, J lost 2 bases, and 16 bases lay in between. The CDR3 sequence is 16 residues long. Looked up from germline, CDR1 is KGHSH and CDR2 is LQKENI. The CDR3 loop reads CASSPLPSAVQETQYF. CDR3 sequence (DNA): TGTGCCAGCTCACCGCTTCCAAGCGCGGTTCAAGAGACCCAGTACTTC.

This clone showed up just once. The chain recombines TRBV6-6 with TRBJ1-4; D unclear. V was pared by 3 bases and J by 4 bases, with 15 bases between. Germline values: CDR1 MNHNY, CDR2 SVGAGI (reference sequence). The CDR3 spans 16 residues. The CDR3 region is CASSYPGDRVNEKLFF. In DNA, the CDR3 is TGTGCCAGCAGTTATCCCGGGGATAGGGTTAATGAAAAACTGTTTTTT.

The CDR3 is CAWSVSGAGVGNQPQHF. Here the CDR3 DNA reads TGTGCCTGGAGTGTATCTGGGGCGGGCGTCGGCAATCAGCCCCAGCATTTT. The chain uses TRBV30 and TRBJ1-5; weak D call: TRBD1 (5 bases). There are 17 residues in the CDR3. The ends were cut back, 0 bases at V and 2 bases at J, with 17 bases in the middle. CDR1 is GTSNPN, CDR2 SVGIG, per germline (reference sequence).

The chain couples TRBV7-6 to TRBJ2-5; D may be TRBD2 (5 bases). V was shortened by 0 bases and J by 1 base, with 9 bases between the two germline ends. The CDR3 is 15 residues long. CDR1 SGHVS and CDR2 FNYEAQ come from the germline V gene. CDR3 nucleotides: TGTGCCAGCAGCTTAGCCCCCACTAGCCAAGAGACCCAGTACTTC. Its translation is CASSLAPTSQETQYF.

The J gene is TRBJ2-7, the V gene TRBV4-2; D not resolved. V lost 1 base to trimming and J lost 4 bases, with 14 bases between them. Germline V gives CDR1 LGHNA, CDR2 YNFKEQ. The CDR3 has 15 residues. The CDR3 region has the DNA TGTGCCAGCAGCCAAGGTCCGCGTTCCGGGTACGAGCAGTACTTC. Protein product: CASSQGPRSGYEQYF.

The rearrangement joins TRBV11-2 to TRBJ1-3, with D hard to call. Trimming took 3 bases from V and 0 from J, leaving 3 bases between them. The CDR3 length is 13 residues. Germline V gene lookup returns CDR1 SGHAT and CDR2 FQNNGV. The CDR3 region has the DNA TGTGCCAGCAGCTTCCCCTCTGGAAACACCATATATTTT. Its translation: CASSFPSGNTIYF.

V gene TRBV5-1 combines with J gene TRBJ2-5, with 10 bases that match TRBD2. V trimming: 4 bases; J trimming: 3 bases; junction bases outside the gene matches: 3. Germline V gives CDR1 SGHRS, CDR2 YFSETQ. This CDR3 contains 14 residues. The CDR3 loop is CASSKGLAEETQYF. Here the CDR3 DNA reads TGCGCCAGCAGCAAAGGACTAGCGGAAGAGACCCAGTACTTC.

The chain combines TRBV27 with TRBJ2-2; weak D call: TRBD2 (5 bases). The V gene's germline CDR1 is MNHEY and CDR2 SMNVEV (reference sequence). V lost 1 base and J 6 bases, leaving 6 bases between the germline ends. This CDR3 spans 13 amino acids. The CDR3 sequence is CASSLLASGELFF. CDR3 DNA sequence: TGTGCCAGCAGTTTATTAGCGTCCGGGGAGCTGTTTTTT.

The rearrangement joins TRBV6-5 to TRBJ1-4; 7 positions agree with TRBD1. The V gene end was trimmed by 6 bases and the J gene end by 7 bases; junction bases not matched to a gene: 8. CDR1 and CDR2 (germline): MNHEY, SVGAGI. The CDR3 extends over 14 amino acids. DNA for the CDR3: TGTGCCAGCAGGGTACAGGGGCGGGGTGAAAAACTGTTTTTT. It is translated as CASRVQGRGEKLFF.

The chain uses TRBV2 and TRBJ2-7, with D possibly matching TRBD2 (5 bases). The CDR3 is made up of 13 amino acids. The germline CDR1 and CDR2 sequences are SNHLY and FYNNEI. Trimming left V 3 bases short and J 4 bases short, with 10 bases between. DNA for the CDR3: TGTGCCAGCAGTGACCAGAGAGGGTACGAGCAGTACTTC. Its protein is CASSDQRGYEQYF.

About this clone: Different DNA sequences within this sample yield the same CDR3. V is TRBV10-3 and J is TRBJ2-1; D gene unclear. Per germline, CDR1 ENHRY and CDR2 SYGVKD. Trimming pared 0 bases from V and 7 bases from J, leaving 4 bases between. This CDR3 is built from 12 residues. Here the CDR3 DNA reads TGTGCCATCAGTGAGTCCACGAATGAGCAGTTCTTC. It is translated as CAISESTNEQFF.

V is TRBV4-1 and J is TRBJ2-7; D is undetermined. Germline CDR1 is MGHRA and CDR2 is YSYEKL. The CDR3 length is 17 residues. Trimming shortened V by 2 bases and J by 0 bases, and 17 bases separated the two germline ends. This CDR3 reads CASSQSVLTKRSYEQYF. The CDR3 nucleotides read TGCGCCAGCAGCCAATCGGTCCTCACCAAACGCTCCTACGAGCAGTACTTC.

Of note for this clone: Distinct nucleotide sequences in the sample also encode this CDR3. The chain recombines TRBV28 with TRBJ1-2; D not certain. The CDR3 is 11 residues long. CDR1 is MDHEN, CDR2 SYDVKM, per germline. V lost 3 bases and J 3 bases, leaving 2 bases between the germline ends. The CDR3 region has the DNA TGTGCCAGCAGTTTGCACTATGGCTACACCTTC. Protein product: CASSLHYGYTF.

The V gene is TRBV11-2, the J gene TRBJ2-7, with 8 bases that match TRBD2. Germline V lookup: CDR1 SGHAT, CDR2 FQNNGV. This CDR3 spans 16 amino acids. V shed 5 bases and J 3 bases; nucleotides not matched to a gene: 12. The CDR3 region is CASSQTGLAFLYEQYF. CDR3 coding DNA: TGTGCCAGCAGCCAAACAGGACTAGCTTTCCTCTACGAGCAGTACTTC. Combining the CDR3 with reference TRBV11-2 and TRBJ2-7 gives the whole variable domain EAGVAQSPRYKIIEKRQSVAFWCNPISGHATLYWYQQILGQGPKLLIQFQNNGVVDDSQLPKDRFSAERLKGVDSTLKIQPAKLEDSAVYLCASSQTGLAFLYEQYFGPGTRLTVT.

This clone was detected only once. This chain uses TRBV6-5 with TRBJ2-3, with D uncertain. The CDR3 runs 15 residues. Germline CDR1 and CDR2: MNHEY and SVGAGI. The ends were cut back, 8 bases at V and 1 base at J, with 16 bases in the middle. The CDR3 sequence: CASPTSKARTDTQYF. The DNA of the CDR3 is TGTGCCAGCCCCACTTCAAAGGCCCGCACAGATACGCAGTATTTT.

The rearrangement joins TRBV28 to TRBJ2-5; a possible D gene is TRBD1 (6 bases). With 3 bases removed from V and 1 base from J, the gap between germline ends came to 15 bases. CDR1 and CDR2 (germline): MDHEN, SYDVKM. The CDR3 extends over 16 amino acids. CDR3 region: CASSLVPGVGQETQYF. The CDR3 DNA reads as TGTGCCAGCAGTTTGGTCCCAGGGGTGGGCCAAGAGACCCAGTACTTC.

The chain is built from TRBV4-2 and TRBJ2-3; 7 bases match TRBD2. This CDR3 contains 16 residues. V gave up 1 base and J gave up 3 bases; unmatched junction bases: 7. Germline V gives CDR1 LGHNA, CDR2 YNFKEQ. The CDR3 protein is CASSQGRTGGTDTQYF. The CDR3 DNA follows: TGTGCCAGCAGCCAAGGTCGAACGGGAGGAACAGATACGCAGTATTTT.